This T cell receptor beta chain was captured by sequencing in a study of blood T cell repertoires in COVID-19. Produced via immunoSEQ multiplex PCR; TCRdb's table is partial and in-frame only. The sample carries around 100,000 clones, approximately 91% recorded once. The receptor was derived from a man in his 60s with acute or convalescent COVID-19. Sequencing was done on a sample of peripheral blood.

Here the CDR3 reads CASSARQGASHNSPLHF. DNA for the CDR3: TGTGCCAGCAGCGCCAGACAGGGGGCCAGCCATAATTCACCCCTCCACTTT. This sequence joins TRBV7-2 and TRBJ1-6, with 10 bases fitting TRBD1. The V and J ends lost 5 bases and 5 bases, in that order; junction bases with no gene match: 9. The V gene's germline CDR1 is SGHTA and CDR2 FQGNSA. The CDR3 extends over 17 amino acids.